This TCR beta chain was sequenced during a study of CD8+CD57+ T cells in acquired aplastic anemia. Study in general: Sorted CD4+ and CD8+ cells gave an average of about 3 ug of DNA.

The CDR3 covers 14 residues. Trimming removed 6 bases at V and 11 bases at J, with 20 bases between. The germline V gene has CDR1 LNHNV and CDR2 YYDKDF (reference sequence). Template material for TCR beta VDJ and CDR3 profiling consisted of genomic DNA. TCRdb called the reads again in MiXCR, with one record for every CDR3 protein. The sample holds about 200,000 distinct CDR3 sequences, 30% to 40% seen once. The V and J genes are TRBV15 and TRBJ1-5; D call uncertain. What was sequenced was sorted CD4+, CD8+, or CD8+CD57+ T cells (not recorded which) from PBMCs. The sequence was obtained from a human donor in good health, serving as a control. The CDR3 DNA follows: TGTGCCACCAGAAGCATATCAGTGTTGTGGGCCCAGCATTTT. This translates into CATRSISVLWAQHF.